This T cell receptor beta chain was obtained from a study of monozygotic twins with inflammatory bowel disease. On this clonotype itself: Its antigen remains unknown.

The CDR3 has 14 amino acids. From germline, CDR1 is SGHTA and CDR2 FQGNSA. Study-level findings and limits: Patient-to-patient differences in immunosuppressive treatment may have added variability to the repertoires.

TCRdb reprocessed the 5' RACE reads, keeping one entry per CDR3 protein, no DNA. This sample carries about 450,000 distinct CDR3 sequences, with about 2.3% going to the ten biggest clones. The clonotype comes from a human donor with ulcerative colitis or Crohn's disease, or a healthy co-twin of an affected twin (not recorded which). Material: blood. The V and J genes are TRBV7-2 and TRBJ2-7; TCRdb reports TRBD2, a call that lacks DNA to check it against. CDR3 in amino acids: CASSSRLAGGEQYF.